This is a list of T cell receptor beta chains from one sample in a study of blood T cell repertoires in COVID-19. Profiling relied on immunoSEQ multiplex PCR, and the TCRdb table lists in-frame clones only, not all of them. The sample holds roughly 180,000 clones, approximately 90% seen once. Sequencing was done on a sample of peripheral blood. The receptors derive from a woman between 25 and 40 years old with active or convalescent COVID-19. Both conserved end residues are part of each CDR3. Fields, in order: CDR3 length, V gene, CDR3 protein.

>14|TRBV19
CASSPDRAYNEQFF
>15|TRBV7-2
CASTQTGGVGEKLFF
>14|TRBV6-5
CASKLNTGDYGYTF
>14|TRBV4-1
CASSQVGRAAEAFF
>17|TRBV7-9
CASSSPIRQGLNYGYTF
>15|TRBV6-4
CASRAGTSGYNEQFF
>13|TRBV30
CAWSKDRNEKLFF
>15|TRBV19
CASSISRGSNTEAFF
>19|TRBV18
CASSPTPYTGIAGANVLTF
>14|TRBV7-9
CASSYGQPDSPLHF
>16|TRBV20-1
CSASLTSLSSYNEQFF
>13|TRBV5-4
CASSTQGYYEQYF
>13|TRBV6-5
CASNTGTGDEAFF
>13|TRBV5-1
CASSFASGETQYF
>16|TRBV7-8
CASSTKRGAFTDTQYF
>14|TRBV15
CATSSRQAYNEQFF
>13|TRBV27
CASSQQGNTEAFF
>12|TRBV6-6
CASSPVLEGYTF
>15|TRBV6-5
CASSYSGGFREKLFF
>13|TRBV5-5
CASSFAGLNEQFF
>14|TRBV28
CASSLSDGTYEQYF
>12|TRBV2
CAAGRIHQEAFF
>14|TRBV9
CASTQGAVEDTQYF
>14|TRBV11-2
CASSLGQGAEKLFF
>14|TRBV3-1/TRBV3-2
CASSQSLQGRKAFF
>12|TRBV5-1
CASSSGDGGYTF
>15|TRBV19
CASNRYRVYNSPLHF
>14|TRBV18
CASSPPGGNNEQFF
>16|TRBV6-5
CASSYQGARTNEKLFF
>15|TRBV28
CASRSLGGAGQPQHF
>14|TRBV19
CASSIPLDLDGYTF
>14|TRBV5-1
CASSPVESVYGYTF
>17|TRBV27
CASSSSSGRALPYEQYF
>18|TRBV7-2
CASSLVSAGSDMNTEAFF
>15|TRBV6-2/TRBV6-3
CASSYEGAGIVEAFF
>15|TRBV6-1
CASSEGHLSNQPQHF
>16|TRBV24-1
CATCQGAFGVNQPQHF
>17|TRBV7-9
CASSLAWGLAGKDEQYF
>14|TRBV7-9
CASSLDLGQYEQYF
>16|TRBV9
CASSETIGTGGNTIYF
>13|TRBV2
CARTDGGIGTQYF
>14|TRBV21-1
CASKSTGSFYEQYF
>14|TRBV18
CASSPAGNNYGYTF
>15|TRBV11-2
CASSYWDSPEDGYTF
>12|TRBV7-2
CASSLGVYEQYF
>15|TRBV28
CASSSPRGGATEAFF
>13|TRBV30
CAWSGLAGETQYF
>13|TRBV12-5
CASAPNGYYGYTF
>13|TRBV2
CASRTDSGVPQHF
>14|TRBV23-1
CASSPQAGPYEQYF
>12|TRBV30
CAWSPTLYGYTF
>12|TRBV11-2
CASALSGLWAFF
>12|TRBV3-1/TRBV3-2
CASSQPDSPLHF
>11|TRBV30
CAWSAKYEQYF
>14|TRBV6-6
CASYSRDRGEKLFF
>14|TRBV2
CASKGALVTGELFF